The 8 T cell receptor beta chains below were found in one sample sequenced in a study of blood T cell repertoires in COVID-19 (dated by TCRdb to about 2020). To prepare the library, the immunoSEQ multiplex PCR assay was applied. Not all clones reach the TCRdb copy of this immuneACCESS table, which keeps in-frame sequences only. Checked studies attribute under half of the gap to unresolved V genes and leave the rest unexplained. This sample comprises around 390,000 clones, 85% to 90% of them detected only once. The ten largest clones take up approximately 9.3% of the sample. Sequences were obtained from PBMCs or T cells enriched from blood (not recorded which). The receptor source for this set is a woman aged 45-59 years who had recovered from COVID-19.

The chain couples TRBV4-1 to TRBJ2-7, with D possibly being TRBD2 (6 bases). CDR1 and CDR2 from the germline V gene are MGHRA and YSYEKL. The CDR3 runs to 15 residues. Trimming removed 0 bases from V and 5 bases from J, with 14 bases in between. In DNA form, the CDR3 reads TGCGCCAGCAGCCAAGATGTAGGACCGGGAGACGAGCAGTACTTC. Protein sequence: CASSQDVGPGDEQYF.

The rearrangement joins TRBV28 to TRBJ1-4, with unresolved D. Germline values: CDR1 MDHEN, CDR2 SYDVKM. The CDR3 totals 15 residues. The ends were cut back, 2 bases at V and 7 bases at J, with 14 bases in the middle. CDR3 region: CASSLGSGLGEKLFF. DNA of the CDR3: TGTGCCAGCAGTTTAGGCTCCGGGTTAGGTGAAAAACTGTTTTTT. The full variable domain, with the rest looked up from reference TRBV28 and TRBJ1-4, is DVKVTQSSRYLVKRTGEKVFLECVQDMDHENMFWYRQDPGLGLRLIYFSYDVKMKEKGDIPEGYSVSREKKERFSLILESASTNQTSMYLCASSLGSGLGEKLFFGSGTQLSVL.

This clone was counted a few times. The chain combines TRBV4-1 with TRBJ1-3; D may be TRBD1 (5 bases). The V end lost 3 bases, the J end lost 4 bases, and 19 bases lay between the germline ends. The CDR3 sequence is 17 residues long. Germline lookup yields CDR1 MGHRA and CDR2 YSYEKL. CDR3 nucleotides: TGCGCCAGCAGCCATATCGGCGGAGGGGCGCGAGGAAACACCATATATTTT. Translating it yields CASSHIGGGARGNTIYF.

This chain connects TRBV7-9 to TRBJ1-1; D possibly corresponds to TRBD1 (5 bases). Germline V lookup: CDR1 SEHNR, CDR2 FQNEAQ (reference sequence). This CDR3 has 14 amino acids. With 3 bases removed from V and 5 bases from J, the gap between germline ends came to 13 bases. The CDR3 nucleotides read TGTGCCAGCAGCTTCGGGCAGGGAGGGACTGAAGCTTTCTTT. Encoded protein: CASSFGQGGTEAFF.

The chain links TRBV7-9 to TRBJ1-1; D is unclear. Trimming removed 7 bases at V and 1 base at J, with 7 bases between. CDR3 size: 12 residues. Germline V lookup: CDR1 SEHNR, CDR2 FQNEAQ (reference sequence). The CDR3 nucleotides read TGTGCCAGCACCCTAGGGAACACTGAAGCTTTCTTT. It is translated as CASTLGNTEAFF.

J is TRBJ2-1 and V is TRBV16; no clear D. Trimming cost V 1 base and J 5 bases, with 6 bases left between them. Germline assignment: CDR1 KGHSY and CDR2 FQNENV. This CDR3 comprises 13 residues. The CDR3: CASSQYGDNEQFF. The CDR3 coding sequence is TGTGCCAGCAGCCAATACGGAGACAATGAGCAGTTCTTC.

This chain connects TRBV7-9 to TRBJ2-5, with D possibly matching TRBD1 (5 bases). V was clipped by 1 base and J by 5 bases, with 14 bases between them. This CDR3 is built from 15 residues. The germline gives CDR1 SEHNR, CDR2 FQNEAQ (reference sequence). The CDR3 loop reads CASSLGGPRWETQYF. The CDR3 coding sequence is TGTGCCAGCAGCTTAGGGGGCCCCAGGTGGGAGACCCAGTACTTC.

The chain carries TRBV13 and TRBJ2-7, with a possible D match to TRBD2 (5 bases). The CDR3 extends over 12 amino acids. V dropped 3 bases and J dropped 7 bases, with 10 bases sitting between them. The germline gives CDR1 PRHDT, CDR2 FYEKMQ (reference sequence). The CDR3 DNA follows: TGTGCCAGCAGCTTGGGATCGGGAGAGCAGTACTTC. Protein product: CASSLGSGEQYF.